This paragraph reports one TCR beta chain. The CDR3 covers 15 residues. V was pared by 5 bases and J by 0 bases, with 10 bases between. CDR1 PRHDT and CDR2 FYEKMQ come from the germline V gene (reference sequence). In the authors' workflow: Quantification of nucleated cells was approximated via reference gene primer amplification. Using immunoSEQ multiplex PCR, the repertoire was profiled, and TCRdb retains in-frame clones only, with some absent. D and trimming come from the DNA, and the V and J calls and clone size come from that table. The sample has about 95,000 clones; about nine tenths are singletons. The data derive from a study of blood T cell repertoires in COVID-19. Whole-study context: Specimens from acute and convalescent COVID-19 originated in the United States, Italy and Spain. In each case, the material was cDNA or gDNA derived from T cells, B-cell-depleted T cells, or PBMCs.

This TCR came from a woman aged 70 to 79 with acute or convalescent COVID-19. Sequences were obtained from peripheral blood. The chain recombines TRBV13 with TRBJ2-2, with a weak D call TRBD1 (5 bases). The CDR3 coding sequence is TGTGCCAGCAGCCCCAGGGTTGCGAACACCGGGGAGCTGTTTTTT. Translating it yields CASSPRVANTGELFF.